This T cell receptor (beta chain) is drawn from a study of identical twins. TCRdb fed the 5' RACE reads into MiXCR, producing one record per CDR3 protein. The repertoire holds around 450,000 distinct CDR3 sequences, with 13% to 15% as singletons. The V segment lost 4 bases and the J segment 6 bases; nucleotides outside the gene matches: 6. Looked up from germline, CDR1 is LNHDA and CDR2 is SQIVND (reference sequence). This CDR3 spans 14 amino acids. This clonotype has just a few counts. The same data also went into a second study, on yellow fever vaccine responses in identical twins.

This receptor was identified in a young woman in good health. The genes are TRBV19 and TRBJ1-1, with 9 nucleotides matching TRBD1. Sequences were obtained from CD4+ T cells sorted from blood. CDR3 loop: CASSTPRQGAEAFF. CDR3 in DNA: TGTGCCAGTAGTACCCCAAGACAGGGGGCTGAAGCTTTCTTT. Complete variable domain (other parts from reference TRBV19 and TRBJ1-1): DGGITQSPKYLFRKEGQNVTLSCEQNLNHDAMYWYRQDPGQGLRLIYYSQIVNDFQKGDIAEGYSVSREKKESFPLTVTSAQKNPTAFYLCASSTPRQGAEAFFGQGTRLTVV.